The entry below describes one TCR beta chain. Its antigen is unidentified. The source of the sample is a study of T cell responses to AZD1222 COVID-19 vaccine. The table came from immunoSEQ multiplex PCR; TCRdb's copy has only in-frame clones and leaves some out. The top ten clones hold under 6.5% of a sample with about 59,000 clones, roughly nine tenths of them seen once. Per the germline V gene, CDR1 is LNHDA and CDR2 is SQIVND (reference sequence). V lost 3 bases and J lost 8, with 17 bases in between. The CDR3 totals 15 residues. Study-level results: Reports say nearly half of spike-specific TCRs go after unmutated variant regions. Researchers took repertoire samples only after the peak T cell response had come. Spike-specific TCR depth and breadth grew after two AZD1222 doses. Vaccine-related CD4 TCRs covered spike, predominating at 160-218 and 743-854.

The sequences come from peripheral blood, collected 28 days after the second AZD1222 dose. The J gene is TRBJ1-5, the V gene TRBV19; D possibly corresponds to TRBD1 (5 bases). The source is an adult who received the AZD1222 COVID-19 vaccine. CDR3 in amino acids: CASSMGRETRKPQHF. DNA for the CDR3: TGTGCCAGTAGTATGGGCAGGGAGACCAGAAAGCCCCAGCATTTT.